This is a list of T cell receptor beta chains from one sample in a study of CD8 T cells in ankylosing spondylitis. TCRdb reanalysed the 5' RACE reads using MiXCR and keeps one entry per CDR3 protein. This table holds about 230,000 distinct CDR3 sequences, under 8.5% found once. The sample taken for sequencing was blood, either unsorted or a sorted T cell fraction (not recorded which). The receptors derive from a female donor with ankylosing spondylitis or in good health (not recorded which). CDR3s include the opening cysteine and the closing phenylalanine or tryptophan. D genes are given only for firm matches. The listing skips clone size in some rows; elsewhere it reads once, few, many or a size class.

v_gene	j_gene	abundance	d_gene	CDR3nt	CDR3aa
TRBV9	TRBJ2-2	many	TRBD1	TGTGCCAGCAGCCCGACACACGGACAGGGTGTTATCGGGGAGCTGTTTTTT	CASSPTHGQGVIGELFF
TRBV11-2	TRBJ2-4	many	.	TGTGCCAGCAGCTTAGGGGCAGCCAAAAACATTCAGTACTTC	CASSLGAAKNIQYF
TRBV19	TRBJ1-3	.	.	TGTGCCAGTCTCCAACAGAGCTCTGGAAACACCATATATTTT	CASLQQSSGNTIYF
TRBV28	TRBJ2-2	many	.	TGTGCCAGCAGTCCCCAGGGCGGGGAGCTGTTTTTT	CASSPQGGELFF
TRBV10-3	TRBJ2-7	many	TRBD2	TGTGCCATCAGTGAGGGGTTTTCCGGGACTAGCGGCCCTCCGGGCGAGCAGTACTTC	CAISEGFSGTSGPPGEQYF
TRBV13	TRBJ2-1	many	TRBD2	TGTGCCAGCACTGCAGGGGTAGCGGGAGTGGGTGAGCAGTTCTTC	CASTAGVAGVGEQFF
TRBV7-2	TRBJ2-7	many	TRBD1	TGTGCCAGCAGCTTAGAGACAGGGGTACACGAGCAGTACTTC	CASSLETGVHEQYF
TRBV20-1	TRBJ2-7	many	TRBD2	TGCAGTGCTAGACCTACTCCTAGGGGAGGGCCCTCCTACGAGCAGTACTTC	CSARPTPRGGPSYEQYF
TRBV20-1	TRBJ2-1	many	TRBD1	TGCAGTGCTAGTGCGGGACAGGGACTGCCTTCCTACAATGAGCAGTTCTTC	CSASAGQGLPSYNEQFF
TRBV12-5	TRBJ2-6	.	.	TGTGCTAGTGGTTTGGTACCCGGGTCTGGGGCCAACGTCCTGACTTTC	CASGLVPGSGANVLTF
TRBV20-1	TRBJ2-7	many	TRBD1	TGCAGTGCTAGCCGGGACAGGGCGATTCGGGAGCAGTACTTC	CSASRDRAIREQYF
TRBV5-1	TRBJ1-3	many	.	TGCGCCAGCAGCTTGGATTTCGGAAACACCATATATTTT	CASSLDFGNTIYF
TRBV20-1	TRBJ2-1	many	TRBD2	TGCAGTGCTAGAGATGGACATCGGACTAGCGGAAATGAGCAGTTCTTC	CSARDGHRTSGNEQFF
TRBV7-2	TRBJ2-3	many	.	TGTGCCAGCACCCTCCTCGGGCTAGCAGACACAGATACGCAGTATTTT	CASTLLGLADTDTQYF
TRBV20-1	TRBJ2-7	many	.	TGCAGTGCTAGAGGGACCATCTACGAGCAGTACTTC	CSARGTIYEQYF
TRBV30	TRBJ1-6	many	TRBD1	TGTGCCTGGAGGCAGGGGGATAATTCACCCCTCCACTTT	CAWRQGDNSPLHF
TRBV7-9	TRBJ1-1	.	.	TGTGCCAGCAGCTTAGAACGGGGTCGCGACACTGAAGCTTTCTTT	CASSLERGRDTEAFF
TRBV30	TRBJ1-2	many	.	TGTGTTACAAGGGTGGACTATGGCTACACCTTC	CVTRVDYGYTF
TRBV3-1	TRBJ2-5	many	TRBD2	TGTGCCAGCAGCCAAGATCTGGCGGGAGCAGTCCAAGAGACCCAGTACTTC	CASSQDLAGAVQETQYF
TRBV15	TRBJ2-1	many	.	TGTGCCACCAGGAAAACAGGAATAAATGAGCAGTTCTTC	CATRKTGINEQFF
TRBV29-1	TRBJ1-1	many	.	TGCAGCTGCCGGGAGGGCACTGAAGCTTTCTTT	CSCREGTEAFF
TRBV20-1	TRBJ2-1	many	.	TGCAGTGCTAGAGATTTGAATAGGCTCCCCTCCGGTGAGCAGTTCTTC	CSARDLNRLPSGEQFF
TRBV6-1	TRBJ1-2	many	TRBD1	TGTGCCAGCAGTCTCCACGACAGGGGTGGTGGCTACACCTTC	CASSLHDRGGGYTF
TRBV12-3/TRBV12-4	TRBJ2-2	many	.	TGTGCCAGCAGGCCAGGGTGGTCGGACACCGGGGAGCTGTTTTTT	CASRPGWSDTGELFF
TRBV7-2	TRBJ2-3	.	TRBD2	TGTGCCAGCAGCCCATGGGGCGGGGGGGCAACAGATACGCAGTATTTT	CASSPWGGGATDTQYF
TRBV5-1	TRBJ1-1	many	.	TGCGCCAGCAGCAAACAGGGAAGGAACACTGAAGCTTTCTTT	CASSKQGRNTEAFF
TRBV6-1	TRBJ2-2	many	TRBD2	TGTGCCAGCACCAAACTAGCGGGAGAGTATACCGGGGAGCTGTTTTTT	CASTKLAGEYTGELFF
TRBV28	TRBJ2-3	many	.	TGTGCCAGCAGCCCTTGGGGAGTCACAGATACGCAGTATTTT	CASSPWGVTDTQYF
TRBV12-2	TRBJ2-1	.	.	TGTGCAAGTCGCCTTTCCCAATTATGGACTACGTGGAACAATGAGCAGTTCTTC	CASRLSQLWTTWNNEQFF
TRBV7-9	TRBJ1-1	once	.	TGTGTCAGCAGCTTAGGTAACAGGGAGGGCTTCTTT	CVSSLGNREGFF
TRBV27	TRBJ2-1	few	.	TGTGCCAGCAGTCCCCAACAGGGCCCCCTCTACAATGAGCAGTTCTTC	CASSPQQGPLYNEQFF
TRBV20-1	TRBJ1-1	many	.	TGCAGTGCTAGAGACGGTTCTGAAGCTTTCTTT	CSARDGSEAFF
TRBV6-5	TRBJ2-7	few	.	TGTGCCAGCAGTTACTCGGGACGGACTTACGAGCAGTACTTC	CASSYSGRTYEQYF
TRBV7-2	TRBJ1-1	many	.	TGTGCCAGCAGCCGCCAGGGCAGAATGAACACTGAAGCTTTCTTT	CASSRQGRMNTEAFF
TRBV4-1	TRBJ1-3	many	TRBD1	TGCGCCAGCAGCCAAGTTTGGACAGGGTCTGGAAACACCATATATTTT	CASSQVWTGSGNTIYF
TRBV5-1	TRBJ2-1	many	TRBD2	TGCGCCAGCAGCTCAGGACTAGCGGGAGGCCCCCTAAATGAGCAGTTCTTC	CASSSGLAGGPLNEQFF
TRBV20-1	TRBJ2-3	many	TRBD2	TGCAGTGCTAGTAGACTAGCGGGGCCTTACACAGATACGCAGTATTTT	CSASRLAGPYTDTQYF
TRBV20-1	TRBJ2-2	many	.	TGCAGTGCTCCCCCTGAACTTCGATCCGGGGAGCTGTTTTTT	CSAPPELRSGELFF
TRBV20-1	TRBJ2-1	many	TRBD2	TGCAGTGCTAGGGCAACTCTAGCGGGAGGGATAACTGGCGGTAATGAGCAGTTCTTC	CSARATLAGGITGGNEQFF
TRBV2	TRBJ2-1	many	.	TGTGCCAGCAGGAGGGGTGGGAACAATGAGCAGTTCTTC	CASRRGGNNEQFF
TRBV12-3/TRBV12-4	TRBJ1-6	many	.	TGTGCCAGCAGTTTGGGGACGGGGTATTCACCCCTCCACTTT	CASSLGTGYSPLHF
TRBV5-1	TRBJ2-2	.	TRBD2	TGCGCCAGCAGCTTGCCCCCAGGACTAGCGGTGAACACCGGGGAGCTGTTTTTT	CASSLPPGLAVNTGELFF
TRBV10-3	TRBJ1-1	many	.	TGTGCCATCAGTGAGTCCGGACCTGGTTTGGGTACTGAAGCTTTCTTT	CAISESGPGLGTEAFF
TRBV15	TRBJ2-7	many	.	TGTGCCACCAGCCCTGGGAGTAACGGCTACGAGCAGTACTTC	CATSPGSNGYEQYF
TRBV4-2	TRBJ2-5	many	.	TGTGCCAGCAGCCAAGGAGGGGTAGGCGCGGGGACCCAGTACTTC	CASSQGGVGAGTQYF
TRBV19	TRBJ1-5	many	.	TGTGCCAGTAGGTTGGGAAGCAATCAGCCCCAGCATTTT	CASRLGSNQPQHF
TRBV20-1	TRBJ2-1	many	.	TGCAGTGCAACCCCCTCTAGACCCCTTTACAATGAGCAGTTCTTC	CSATPSRPLYNEQFF
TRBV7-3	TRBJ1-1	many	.	TGTGCCAGCAGCTTTGCGGTGAACACTGAAGCTTTCTTT	CASSFAVNTEAFF
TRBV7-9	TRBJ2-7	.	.	TGTGCCAGCAGCTCCAATCTCGGGACCGCCTACGAGCAGTACTTC	CASSSNLGTAYEQYF
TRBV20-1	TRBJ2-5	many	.	TGCAGTGCTAGAGATGTAGGGCCCTGGGAGACCCAGTACTTC	CSARDVGPWETQYF